Each of the 23 T cell receptor beta chains below was sequenced from the same sample in a study of T cell repertoires in cytomegalovirus infection. MiXCR, applied by TCRdb to the reads, yields one record per CDR3 protein. The sample includes 480,000 or so distinct CDR3 sequences, about 11% seen only once; the top ten take 10%. The source material was PBMCs. The receptors were sampled from a human donor in good health (CMV status not recorded). Some clones in this sample may be carry-over from other donors' samples.

This clonotype was seen ten or more times. The CDR3 spells CASSDPWGPEEQYF. The CDR3 region has the DNA TGTGCCAGCAGTGACCCGTGGGGCCCGGAGGAGCAGTACTTC. The chain is built from TRBV6-2 or TRBV6-3 and TRBJ2-7; tentative D call: TRBD1 (5 bases). The CDR3 sequence is 14 residues long. Germline lookup yields CDR1 MNHEY and CDR2 SVGEGT. Trimming stripped 5 bases from V and 7 bases from J, with 18 bases between.

The genes are TRBV19 and TRBJ1-5; 9 bases line up with TRBD1. Germline assignment: CDR1 LNHDA and CDR2 SQIVND (reference sequence). J lost 0 bases, V lost 5 bases, and 2 bases had no gene match. The CDR3 spans 15 residues. CDR3 bases: TGTGCCAGTAGTGCGACAGGGGGTAGCAATCAGCCCCAGCATTTT. Translation gives CASSATGGSNQPQHF.

This clonotype occurred many times. The chain employs TRBV14 and TRBJ2-6; a weak D match, TRBD2 (6 bases). This CDR3 is built from 17 residues. V was clipped by 4 bases and J by 2 bases, with 15 bases between them. CDR1 is SGHDN, CDR2 FVKESK, per germline. The CDR3 region has the DNA TGTGCCAGCAGCCCCCAAGAAGGGGAGGCTGGGGCCAACGTCCTGACTTTC. It translates to CASSPQEGEAGANVLTF.

The genes are TRBV6-6 and TRBJ2-3, with D perhaps matching TRBD2 (5 bases). From germline, CDR1 is MNHNY and CDR2 SVGAGI (reference sequence). The CDR3 length is 17 residues. Deletions cut 5 bases from V and 1 base from J, with 19 bases between. CDR3 in DNA: TGTGCCAGCAGTACCTATAGGGTAAGCGGCGGCACAGATACGCAGTATTTT. Its protein is CASSTYRVSGGTDTQYF.

This clonotype came up a few times. The rearrangement links TRBV20-1 to TRBJ2-1; D perhaps matches TRBD2 (5 bases). With 3 bases removed from V and 12 bases from J, the gap between germline ends came to 18 bases. This CDR3 contains 13 residues. Germline CDR1 and CDR2: DFQATT and SNEGSKA (reference sequence). DNA of the CDR3: TGCAGTGCTAGGCCCGACGGACTTCCGCGGCAGTTCTTC. Translating gives CSARPDGLPRQFF.

For this clonotype: A much larger clone lies a single base off, so this may be a read error. The gene calls are TRBV14 and TRBJ2-1; TRBD2 might be the D (6 bases). V shed 0 bases and J shed 5 bases, with 17 bases lying between them. The CDR3 runs 17 residues. Germline CDR1 is SGHDN and CDR2 is FVKESK. In DNA form, the CDR3 reads TGTGCCAGCAGCCAAGATGTCCCTAGCGTAGGAGACAATGAGCAGTTCTTC. As protein: CASSQDVPSVGDNEQFF.

This clonotype was found many times. The CDR3 protein is CASSFRDTATGEQYF. CDR3 sequence (DNA): TGTGCCAGCAGCTTCCGGGACACCGCGACGGGGGAGCAGTACTTC. The rearrangement joins TRBV5-6 to TRBJ2-7; a possible D gene is TRBD1 (6 bases). Trimming cost V 2 bases and J 7 bases, with 19 bases left between them. CDR1 is SGHDT, CDR2 YYEEEE, per germline. This CDR3 contains 15 residues.

This clonotype was seen a few times. The chain employs TRBV3-1 and TRBJ2-3; 9 nucleotides line up with TRBD2. Trimming cost V 1 base and J 11 bases; bases outside gene matches: 16. In germline, CDR1 is LGHDT, CDR2 YNNKEL (reference sequence). CDR3 size: 17 residues. The CDR3 spells CASSQGGGASGEKKQYF. CDR3 DNA sequence: TGTGCCAGCAGCCAAGGGGGAGGCGCTAGCGGGGAAAAAAAGCAGTATTTT.

This clonotype has a count of ten or more. V and J are TRBV23-1 and TRBJ1-5; 10 bases fit TRBD1. TRBV23-1 is placed among ORFs of uncertain function. This CDR3 contains 14 residues. V shed 6 bases and J 6 bases; nucleotides not matched to a gene: 5. The CDR3 region is CASRTGGKVQPQHF. CDR3 coding DNA: TGCGCCAGCAGGACAGGGGGCAAGGTTCAGCCCCAGCATTTT.

This clonotype was counted at least ten times. This sequence joins TRBV28 and TRBJ2-2; D is possibly TRBD2 (5 bases). Germline V CDR1 and CDR2: MDHEN, SYDVKM. Trimming removed 4 bases from V and 0 bases from J, with 18 bases in between. CDR3 length: 18 amino acids. The DNA of the CDR3 is TGTGCCAGCAGTTCCCCGGGGAGATTGGCCCCGAACACCGGGGAGCTGTTTTTT. It yields the protein CASSSPGRLAPNTGELFF. Full variable domain (missing parts from reference TRBV28 and TRBJ2-2): DVKVTQSSRYLVKRTGEKVFLECVQDMDHENMFWYRQDPGLGLRLIYFSYDVKMKEKGDIPEGYSVSREKKERFSLILESASTNQTSMYLCASSSPGRLAPNTGELFFGEGSRLTVL.

This clonotype was detected many times. The rearrangement joins TRBV24-1 to TRBJ1-1, with a tentative D call TRBD1 (6 bases). In germline, CDR1 is KGHDR, CDR2 SFDVKD. CDR3 size: 16 residues. V was trimmed by 2 bases and J by 2 bases, leaving 14 bases between them. CDR3 loop: CATSDSTGPPNTEAFF. The CDR3 DNA reads TGTGCCACCAGTGATTCGACAGGCCCCCCAAACACTGAAGCTTTCTTT.

This sequence joins TRBV3-1 and TRBJ2-1; 8 nucleotides line up with TRBD2. This CDR3 is 15 amino acids long. The germline V gene has CDR1 LGHDT and CDR2 YNNKEL (reference sequence). The junction had 5 bases not matched to a gene; V was cut back by 3 bases and J by 4 bases. In nucleotides, the CDR3 is TGTGCCAGCAGCCAGGACGCGGGGGGATACAATGAGCAGTTCTTC. It encodes CASSQDAGGYNEQFF.

Turning to this clonotype: Possible read error: a much larger clone is one base away. The V call is TRBV7-4, the J call TRBJ2-7, with D perhaps matching TRBD2 (6 bases). The CDR3 sequence is 15 residues long. Germline lookup yields CDR1 SGHVT and CDR2 SQSDAQ. V was clipped by 5 bases and J by 3 bases, with 17 bases between them. The CDR3 DNA is TGTGCCAGCAGCCCGGGACGGGGGAGAATCTACGAGCAGTACTTC. Protein sequence: CASSPGRGRIYEQYF.

Ten or more counts support this clonotype. The V call is TRBV28, the J call TRBJ2-1; D not resolved. Germline values: CDR1 MDHEN, CDR2 SYDVKM. V lost 7 bases to trimming and J lost 7 bases, with 14 bases between them. CDR3 length: 13 residues. The CDR3 spells CASKLPRLNEQFF. The CDR3 DNA reads TGTGCCAGCAAATTGCCTAGATTAAATGAGCAGTTCTTC.

This clonotype occurred a few times. This rearrangement joins TRBV20-1 to TRBJ2-7; the D is unclear. Trimming pared 6 bases from V and 4 bases from J, leaving 22 bases between. Per germline, CDR1 DFQATT and CDR2 SNEGSKA (reference sequence). This CDR3 spans 15 amino acids. CDR3 in DNA: TGCAGTGCCCCCGCCCTAGGAGCGAGAGTTTACGAGCAGTACTTC. Its protein product is CSAPALGARVYEQYF.

This clonotype was seen ten or more times. V and J are TRBV7-9 and TRBJ1-3; D call uncertain. From germline, CDR1 is SEHNR and CDR2 FQNEAQ (reference sequence). CDR3 length: 14 residues. Trimming pared 5 bases from V and 8 bases from J, leaving 16 bases between. This CDR3 is CASSPRPGAHTIYF. The CDR3 DNA reads TGTGCCAGCAGCCCAAGACCCGGCGCACACACCATATATTTT.

The chain combines TRBV29-1 with TRBJ1-2, with D possibly being TRBD1 (6 bases). Germline V CDR1 and CDR2: SQVTM, ANQGSEA. V was pared by 4 bases and J by 6 bases, with 9 bases between. The CDR3 covers 11 residues. Here the CDR3 DNA reads TGCAGCGTTGGGACAGTGGATGGCTACACCTTC. Translation: CSVGTVDGYTF.

This clonotype turned up a few times. The chain has TRBV5-1 and TRBJ1-1, with D uncertain. V shed 4 bases and J shed 5 bases, with 21 bases lying between them. This CDR3 is 16 amino acids long. The germline V gene has CDR1 SGHRS and CDR2 YFSETQ. CDR3 amino acids: CASSASTLWSWTEAFF. The CDR3, as DNA: TGCGCCAGCAGCGCGTCGACGCTCTGGAGTTGGACTGAAGCTTTCTTT.

This clonotype was counted at least ten times. V gene TRBV11-1 combines with J gene TRBJ1-2, with unresolved D. The germline V gene encodes CDR1 SGHAT and CDR2 FQDESV (reference sequence). Trimming took 3 bases from V and 1 from J, leaving 6 bases between them. The CDR3 extends over 13 amino acids. CDR3: CASSLDLNYGYTF. For the CDR3, the DNA is TGTGCCAGCAGCTTGGACCTTAACTATGGCTACACCTTC. The full variable domain, with the rest looked up from reference TRBV11-1 and TRBJ1-2, is EAEVAQSPRYKITEKSQAVAFWCDPISGHATLYWYRQILGQGPELLVQFQDESVVDDSQLPKDRFSAERLKGVDSTLKIQPAELGDSAMYLCASSLDLNYGYTFGSGTRLTVV.

This chain links TRBV29-1 with TRBJ2-6; 9 positions agree with TRBD1. Losses at the gene ends were 2 bases for V and 4 bases for J; bases not matched to a gene: 12. Germline CDR1 reads SQVTM; CDR2 reads ANQGSEA. The CDR3 is 18 amino acids. CDR3 DNA sequence: TGCAGCGTTGAATCCCCCTATGGACAGGGGACAGGGGCCAACGTCCTGACTTTC. Protein product: CSVESPYGQGTGANVLTF.

In its sample, this clonotype was seen many times. The J gene is TRBJ2-7, the V gene TRBV20-1; TRBD2 agrees at 7 bases. Germline V gene sequence: CDR1 DFQATT, CDR2 SNEGSKA (reference sequence). The CDR3 contains 14 residues. Trimming cost V 7 bases and J 7 bases; bases outside gene matches: 16. For the CDR3, the DNA is TGCAGTGAGGCCGGTGGCGGGAGCTCCGGAGAGCAGTACTTC. Translated: CSEAGGGSSGEQYF.

This clonotype occurred many times. The gene calls are TRBV6-5 and TRBJ1-5, with TRBD1 identical over 10 bases. The germline CDR1 and CDR2 sequences are MNHEY and SVGAGI. V gave up 6 bases and J gave up 3 bases; unmatched junction bases: 11. The CDR3 sequence is 17 residues long. Here the CDR3 DNA reads TGTGCCAGCAGATATCTTAGGGGGACAGGGGACAATCAGCCCCAGCATTTT. Translated, it gives CASRYLRGTGDNQPQHF.

This clonotype was detected only a few times. The chain carries TRBV3-1 and TRBJ1-2; D might be TRBD1 (5 bases). Trimming took off 2 bases at V and 6 bases at J, with 13 bases between the two ends. Looked up from germline, CDR1 is LGHDT and CDR2 is YNNKEL (reference sequence). The CDR3 has 14 amino acids. CDR3 nucleotide sequence: TGTGCCAGCAGCCAATACGGGGTGGGGCATGGCTACACCTTC. It encodes CASSQYGVGHGYTF.